This entry lists 16 T cell receptor beta chains sequenced from one sample in a study of T cell changes during pregnancy in multiple sclerosis. Method: immunoSEQ multiplex PCR; TCRdb's copy keeps in-frame clones and lacks some. The data hold around 72,000 clones, with 80% to 95% observed a single time. The material was CD4+ T cells from peripheral blood mononuclear cells, obtained before pregnancy. These receptors originate from a female donor with multiple sclerosis, enrolled in a pregnancy study.

This clone was counted between two and nine times. This sequence joins TRBV9 and TRBJ1-2; a weak D match, TRBD1 (5 bases). Germline CDR1 SGDLS, CDR2 YYNGEE. Trimming stripped 1 base from V and 6 bases from J, with 19 bases between. The CDR3 spans 16 residues. Here the CDR3 reads CASSVKGKQDAHGYTF. Here the CDR3 DNA reads TGTGCCAGCAGCGTAAAAGGGAAACAGGACGCACATGGCTACACCTTC.

In DNA form, the CDR3 reads TGTGCCAGTAGTATAGACAGAAATAATTCACCCCTCCACTTT. It encodes CASSIDRNNSPLHF. This chain links TRBV19 with TRBJ1-6, with no clear D. Trimming removed 0 bases from V and 5 bases from J, with 5 bases in between. The CDR3 loop spans 14 amino acids. Germline CDR1 is LNHDA and CDR2 is SQIVND (reference sequence).

J is TRBJ2-3 and V is TRBV27; 8 bases align to TRBD2. CDR1 and CDR2 (germline): MNHEY, SMNVEV (reference sequence). The V gene end was trimmed by 2 bases and the J gene end by 2 bases; junction bases not matched to a gene: 6. This CDR3 spans 16 amino acids. In DNA, the CDR3 is TGTGCCAGCAGTTTAGGGGCGGGGGGATACACAGATACGCAGTATTTT. Translating gives CASSLGAGGYTDTQYF.

The J gene is TRBJ1-4, the V gene TRBV4-1; 12 nucleotides line up with TRBD1. Germline-derived CDR1 and CDR2 are MGHRA and YSYEKL. CDR3 length: 19 amino acids. V was clipped by 0 bases and J by 8 bases; unmatched bases: 13. The CDR3, as DNA: TGCGCCAGCAGCCAAGACCGAGGGACAGGGGGCGGTCTCAGGGAAAAACTGTTTTTT. This gives the protein CASSQDRGTGGGLREKLFF.

The table lists this clone with a count of one. The CDR3 DNA sequence: TGTGCCTGCCTCGGGAGTTACAATGAGCAGTTCTTC. It specifies CACLGSYNEQFF. The chain employs TRBV30 and TRBJ2-1; tentatively, D is TRBD2 (6 bases). V was pared by 6 bases and J by 4 bases, with 10 bases between. The CDR3 sequence is 12 residues long. Germline V gives CDR1 GTSNPN, CDR2 SVGIG (reference sequence).

CDR3 DNA: TGTGCCAGCAGCTTGGAACTCCCCCACAATGAGCAGTTCTTC. This sequence encodes CASSLELPHNEQFF. The chain is built from TRBV5-4 and TRBJ2-1; D gene uncertain. The CDR3 loop spans 14 amino acids. Germline assignment: CDR1 SGHNT and CDR2 YYREEE (reference sequence). V was trimmed by 0 bases and J by 5 bases, leaving 9 bases between them.

The CDR3 DNA follows: TGTGCCAGTAGTAGTCCCCCGGGACAGGGCATAACTGAAGCTTTCTTT. Residues: CASSSPPGQGITEAFF. The chain employs TRBV19 and TRBJ1-1; 9 bases map to TRBD1. Trimming removed 4 bases from V and 5 bases from J; junction bases left unmatched: 11. This CDR3 comprises 16 residues. The V gene's germline CDR1 is LNHDA and CDR2 SQIVND (reference sequence).

This chain connects TRBV7-9 to TRBJ2-3, with D possibly matching TRBD2 (5 bases). Trimming stripped 5 bases from V and 3 bases from J, with 15 bases between. The length of the CDR3 is 15 residues. Germline CDR1 SEHNR, CDR2 FQNEAQ (reference sequence). The CDR3 DNA reads TGTGCCAGCAGCCCACAATCACGGGGTACAGATACGCAGTATTTT. Amino acid sequence: CASSPQSRGTDTQYF.

The gene calls are TRBV9 and TRBJ2-7; D possibly corresponds to TRBD2 (7 bases). V lost 0 bases and J 5 bases, leaving 15 bases between the germline ends. Germline assignment: CDR1 SGDLS and CDR2 YYNGEE. The CDR3 is 15 residues long. The CDR3: CASSVEPGGRDEQYF. The CDR3 region has the DNA TGTGCCAGCAGCGTAGAGCCGGGGGGCCGGGACGAGCAGTACTTC.

The chain joins TRBV19 to TRBJ2-2; maybe TRBD1 (5 bases). The CDR3 length is 12 residues. Germline assignment: CDR1 LNHDA and CDR2 SQIVND (reference sequence). V lost 3 bases and J 7 bases, leaving 6 bases between the germline ends. The CDR3 is CASSIRGGELFF. In nucleotides, the CDR3 is TGTGCCAGTAGTATTAGGGGCGGGGAGCTGTTTTTT.

DNA for the CDR3: TGTGCTAGTGGTTTCGGGGGGAACACTGAAGCTTTCTTT. Encoded protein: CASGFGGNTEAFF. The chain recombines TRBV12-5 with TRBJ1-1, with D possibly TRBD1 on 5 matching bases. Deletions cut 3 bases from V and 1 base from J, with 6 bases between. Germline V gene lookup returns CDR1 LGHNT and CDR2 FRNRAP. This CDR3 comprises 13 residues.

This clone was found once. The chain couples TRBV9 to TRBJ2-7; D is ambiguous. V lost 0 bases to trimming and J lost 2 bases, with 9 bases between them. The germline gives CDR1 SGDLS, CDR2 YYNGEE. The CDR3 spans 14 residues. The CDR3 coding sequence is TGTGCCAGCAGCGTAGGAAGAGAGACCTACGAGCAGTACTTC. This translates into CASSVGRETYEQYF.

This chain uses TRBV19 with TRBJ2-7; 9 nucleotides line up with TRBD2. Germline CDR1 LNHDA, CDR2 SQIVND (reference sequence). CDR3 length equals 14 residues. V shed 4 bases, J shed 4 bases, and the junction held 5 bases outside the gene matches. CDR3 nucleotide sequence: TGTGCCAGTAGTAGGGGCGGGGGGGCGTACGAGCAGTACTTC. As protein: CASSRGGGAYEQYF.

The CDR3 spells CASSPNSEAFF. In DNA, the CDR3 is TGTGCCAGCAGTCCAAACTCTGAAGCTTTCTTT. This chain uses TRBV6-1 with TRBJ1-1; D is undetermined. CDR3 length: 11 residues. V lost 5 bases and J lost 6, with 7 bases in between. In germline, CDR1 is MNHNS, CDR2 SASEGT.

This clone occurred once. V is TRBV30 and J is TRBJ1-2; D is ambiguous. The germline V gene has CDR1 GTSNPN and CDR2 SVGIG (reference sequence). The length of the CDR3 is 13 residues. Trimming shortened V by 4 bases and J by 3 bases, and 12 bases separated the two germline ends. CDR3 nucleotides: TGTGCCTGGATCCCCCCATCGGACTATGGCTACACCTTC. It encodes CAWIPPSDYGYTF.

This chain links TRBV27 with TRBJ2-5, with D possibly TRBD2 on 6 matching bases. Germline V gene sequence: CDR1 MNHEY, CDR2 SMNVEV (reference sequence). V lost 4 bases to trimming and J lost 1 base, with 10 bases between them. CDR3 length: 14 residues. The CDR3 here is CASSSGGTQETQYF. In nucleotides, the CDR3 is TGTGCCAGCAGTTCTGGGGGGACCCAAGAGACCCAGTACTTC.